This T cell receptor beta chain was obtained from a study of cytotoxic CD8 clonotypes in ibrutinib-treated CLL (dated by TCRdb to the early 2020s). As for the study more broadly: The cohort included around 16 treatment-naive and some 10 relapsed/refractory patients; around 17 were IGHV unmutated. Partial responses were observed in roughly 25 patients and complete responses in 2; after a median follow-up of roughly 72 months, remission was maintained in roughly 15 patients and progression was observed in around twelve. Response samples were obtained after a median of 12 months of treatment, with a range of about 6 to 36 months. An average of 255,043 productive templates and 80,000 to 100,000 productive rearrangements was obtained per sample. Longitudinal samples were obtainable from about 30% of the roughly 90 participants in the trial. Cryopreserved peripheral blood mononuclear cells were collected before treatment, at response, and at either disease progression or sustained remission. All remission and progressive disease samples were collected while patients were still receiving ibrutinib.

Interpreted using the paper, the time point label stands for: approximately twelve months on ibrutinib. For TCR beta library preparation, roughly 2.2 micrograms of genomic DNA were isolated from cryopreserved PBMCs. Longitudinal blood samples from CLL patients receiving ibrutinib monotherapy were subjected to high-throughput TCR beta sequencing. The patients were enrolled in a single-center, open-label phase 2 trial of ibrutinib monotherapy. Worth noting for this clone: Its antigen is not yet known. There are no base qualities to consult, and no much larger clone falls within one base.

What the work shows at the level of the full study, not this receptor alone: Baseline clonality exceeded that of age-matched healthy donors and correlated strongly with circulating CD8+ T-cell counts. Sampling times were not matched between sustained-remission and progressing patients, and lymph node repertoires were not studied. Public clonotypes were rare and either shrank or stayed stable during treatment, and the rise in clonality at ibrutinib response reflected expansion of private clonotypes. At ibrutinib response clonality went up, during sustained remission it held steady, and at progression it dropped back toward baseline.

Each clonotype received, on average, around 10x coverage in deep resolution sequencing performed on a MiSeq, where the target depth lay between 1 in 1 million and 1 in 200,000 T cells. TCR beta libraries were generated with the immunoSEQ hsTCRB Kit. Per the original workflow: The data were analyzed with ImmunoSEQ Analyzer and ImmunoSEQ Data Assistant, and V, D and J gene assignments followed IMGT definitions. Clonality, with values ranging from 0 to 1, was calculated as one minus the normalized Shannon entropy of productive rearrangement frequencies. Public clonotype analysis was restricted to overrepresented clonotypes comprising at least 0.05% of each patient's repertoire. Approximately 12 age-matched healthy donor repertoires from immuneACCESS were used as controls for clonality. TCRdb retrieved this table from immuneACCESS and kept in-frame rearrangements only. Not all clones are present; in checked studies, unresolved V genes account for under half, and no reason is known for the remainder. V, J and clone size are those of that table, while D and trimming were read from the DNA. For this sample the table gives about 68,000 clones, of which approximately 70% were detected only once. The top ten hold approximately 5.2% of the sample.

The source is a human donor with chronic lymphocytic leukemia. The sample was PBMCs, taken after 12 months of ibrutinib treatment.

CDR3 protein: CASSQGRNQPQHF. The DNA reads as follows: TGTGCCAGCAGCCAAGGTCGCAATCAGCCCCAGCATTTT. The rearrangement joined TRBV14 to TRBJ1-5; no D gene is confidently identified. The CDR3 starts with the cysteine, ends with the phenylalanine, and has 13 residues. Only the CDR3 DNA stays, 39 bases, in frame from base 1. The germline V gene supplies CDR1 SGHDN and CDR2 FVKESK. The junction carries 3 bases between V and J, which are trimmed by 1 base and 2 bases respectively. The entire variable domain, with the stretches around the CDR3 drawn from the reference TRBV14 and TRBJ1-5 proteins, is EAGVTQFPSHSVIEKGQTVTLRCDPISGHDNLYWYRRVMGKEIKFLLHFVKESKQDESGMPNNRFLAERTGGTYSTLKVQPAELEDSGVYFCASSQGRNQPQHFGDGTRLSIL.